One T cell receptor beta chain is described in this entry. Its cognate antigen is unknown. Primed by a sample-barcoded 5' primer and a J-beta primer mix, a second PCR proceeded for roughly 6 to 12 cycles. Every cDNA molecule carried a tag from a template-switch adaptor bearing 12 random nucleotides. Using its own MiXCR run on the 5' RACE reads, TCRdb lists one record per CDR3 protein. This table holds about 800,000 distinct CDR3 sequences, more than 45% found once. The length of the CDR3 is 16 residues. Germline CDR1 is DFQATT and CDR2 is SNEGSKA (reference sequence). V gave up 1 base and J gave up 1 base; unmatched junction bases: 6. This specimen comes from a study of blood T cells in healthy people across ages. General study points: Older individuals had lower TCR beta diversity per million T cells (the decline was roughly linear). Compared with aged donors, long-lived donors showed fewer expanded clones, suggesting selection. The unsorted PBMCs prevented any conclusive comparison of naive versus antigen-experienced cells.

The genes are TRBV20-1 and TRBJ2-7; the match to TRBD2 covers 11 bases. Input material: blood. The TCR originated in a man between 25 and 39 years old in good health. The CDR3: CSARVPTSGASYEQYF. The DNA of the CDR3 is TGCAGTGCTAGAGTCCCGACTAGCGGGGCTTCCTACGAGCAGTACTTC.